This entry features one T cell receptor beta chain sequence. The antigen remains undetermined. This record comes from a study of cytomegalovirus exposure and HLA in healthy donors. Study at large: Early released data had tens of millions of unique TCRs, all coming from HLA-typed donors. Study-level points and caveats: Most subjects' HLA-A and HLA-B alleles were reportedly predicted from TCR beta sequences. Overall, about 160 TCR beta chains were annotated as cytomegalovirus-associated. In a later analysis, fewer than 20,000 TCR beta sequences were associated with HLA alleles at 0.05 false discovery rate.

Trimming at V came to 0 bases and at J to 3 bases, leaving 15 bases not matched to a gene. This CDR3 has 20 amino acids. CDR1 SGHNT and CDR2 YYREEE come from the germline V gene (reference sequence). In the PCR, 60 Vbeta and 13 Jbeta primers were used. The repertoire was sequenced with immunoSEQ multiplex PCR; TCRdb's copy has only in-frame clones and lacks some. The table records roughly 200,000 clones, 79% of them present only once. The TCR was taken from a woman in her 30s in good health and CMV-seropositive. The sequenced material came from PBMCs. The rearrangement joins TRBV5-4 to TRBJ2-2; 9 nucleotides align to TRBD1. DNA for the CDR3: TGTGCCAGCAGCTTGGACCCGGGACAGGGTGTTTTTCAGGACACCGGGGAGCTGTTTTTT. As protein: CASSLDPGQGVFQDTGELFF.